The present TCR beta chain was sequenced within a study of siplizumab effects on memory and regulatory T cells. Findings and caveats of the study: The mean Treg-derived percentage of mappable alloreactive CD4+ clones was roughly 69% with siplizumab compared with 25% to 30% in controls. With siplizumab, cumulative frequency of CD4+ memory-derived alloreactive sequences dropped significantly.

V was shortened by 5 bases and J by 0 bases, with 16 bases between the two germline ends. The germline CDR1 and CDR2 sequences are SGHNT and YYREEE (reference sequence). The CDR3 has 16 residues. TCRdb's table, derived via immunoSEQ multiplex PCR, lists solely in-frame clones and lacks some. The sample includes about 40,000 clones, around 89% of them seen just once. Of note for this clone: What it binds is not known.

The sequence came from a human donor in good health. Material: naive CD4+ T cells sorted from blood. V gene TRBV5-4 combines with J gene TRBJ2-3; maybe TRBD2 (6 bases). CDR3 loop: CASRIPGRESTDTQYF. CDR3 DNA: TGTGCCAGCAGGATCCCGGGGCGGGAAAGCACAGATACGCAGTATTTT.